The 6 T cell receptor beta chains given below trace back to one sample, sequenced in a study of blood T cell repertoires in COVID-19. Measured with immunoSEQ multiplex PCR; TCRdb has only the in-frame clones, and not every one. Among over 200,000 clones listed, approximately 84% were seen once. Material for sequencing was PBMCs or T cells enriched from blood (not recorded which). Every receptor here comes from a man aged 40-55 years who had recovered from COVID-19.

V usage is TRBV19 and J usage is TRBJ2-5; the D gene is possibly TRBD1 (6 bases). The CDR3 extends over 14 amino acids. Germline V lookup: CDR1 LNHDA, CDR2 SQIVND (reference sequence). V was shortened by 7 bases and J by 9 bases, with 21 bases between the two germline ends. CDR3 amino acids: CASTRSGGPGPQYF. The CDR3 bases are TGTGCCAGTACTCGGAGTGGGGGCCCGGGGCCCCAGTACTTC.

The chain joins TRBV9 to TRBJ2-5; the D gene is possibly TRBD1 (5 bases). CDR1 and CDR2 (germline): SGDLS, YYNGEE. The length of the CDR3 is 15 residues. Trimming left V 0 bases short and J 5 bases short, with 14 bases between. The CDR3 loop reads CASSVGGRQVETQYF. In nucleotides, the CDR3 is TGTGCCAGCAGCGTAGGGGGCAGGCAGGTGGAGACCCAGTACTTC.

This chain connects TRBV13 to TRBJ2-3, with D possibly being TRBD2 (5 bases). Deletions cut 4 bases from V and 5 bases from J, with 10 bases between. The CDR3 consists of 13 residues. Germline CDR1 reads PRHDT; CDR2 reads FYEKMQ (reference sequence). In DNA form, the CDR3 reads TGTGCCAGCAGCTCCTACGAGGGAGATACGCAGTATTTT. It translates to CASSSYEGDTQYF.

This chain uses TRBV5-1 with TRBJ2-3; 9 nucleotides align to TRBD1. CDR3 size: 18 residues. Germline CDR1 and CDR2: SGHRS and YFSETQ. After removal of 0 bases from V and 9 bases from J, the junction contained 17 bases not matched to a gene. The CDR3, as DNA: TGCGCCAGCAGCTTGGGTGTCTCAAGTAGGGGACAGGGAGACACGCAGTATTTT. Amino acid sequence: CASSLGVSSRGQGDTQYF.

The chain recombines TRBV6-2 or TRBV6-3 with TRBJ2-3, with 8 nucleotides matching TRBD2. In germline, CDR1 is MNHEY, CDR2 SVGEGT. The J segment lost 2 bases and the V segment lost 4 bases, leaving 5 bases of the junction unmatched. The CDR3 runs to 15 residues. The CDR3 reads CASSFPAGATDTQYF. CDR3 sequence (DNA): TGTGCCAGCAGTTTTCCAGCGGGAGCCACAGATACGCAGTATTTT.

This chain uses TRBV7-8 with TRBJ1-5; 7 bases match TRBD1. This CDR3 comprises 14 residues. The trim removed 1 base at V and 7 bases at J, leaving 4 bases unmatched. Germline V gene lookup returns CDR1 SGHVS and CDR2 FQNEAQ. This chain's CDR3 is CASSLEAGGQPQHF. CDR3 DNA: TGTGCCAGCAGCTTAGAGGCAGGGGGGCAGCCCCAGCATTTT.